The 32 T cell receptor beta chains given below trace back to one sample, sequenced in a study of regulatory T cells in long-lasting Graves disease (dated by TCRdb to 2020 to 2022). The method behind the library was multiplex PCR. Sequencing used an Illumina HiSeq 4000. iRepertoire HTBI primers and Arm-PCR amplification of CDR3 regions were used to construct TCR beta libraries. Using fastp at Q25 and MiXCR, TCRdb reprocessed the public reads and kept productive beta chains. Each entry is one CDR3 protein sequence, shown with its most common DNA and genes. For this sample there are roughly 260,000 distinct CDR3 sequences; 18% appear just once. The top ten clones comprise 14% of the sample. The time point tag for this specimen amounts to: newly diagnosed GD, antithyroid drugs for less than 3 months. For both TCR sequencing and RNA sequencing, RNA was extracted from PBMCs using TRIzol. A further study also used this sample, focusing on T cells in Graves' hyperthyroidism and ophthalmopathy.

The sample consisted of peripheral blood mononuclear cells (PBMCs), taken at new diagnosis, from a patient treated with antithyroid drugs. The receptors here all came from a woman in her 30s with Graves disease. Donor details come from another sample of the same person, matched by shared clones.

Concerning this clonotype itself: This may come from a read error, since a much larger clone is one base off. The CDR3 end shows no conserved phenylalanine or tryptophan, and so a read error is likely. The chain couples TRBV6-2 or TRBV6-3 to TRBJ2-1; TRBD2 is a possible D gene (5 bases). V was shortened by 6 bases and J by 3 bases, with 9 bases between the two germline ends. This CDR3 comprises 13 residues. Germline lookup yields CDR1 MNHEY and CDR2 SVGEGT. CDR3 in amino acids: CASRDDYYNEQFL. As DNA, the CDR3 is TGTGCCAGCAGAGATGACTACTACAATGAGCAGTTCCTC.

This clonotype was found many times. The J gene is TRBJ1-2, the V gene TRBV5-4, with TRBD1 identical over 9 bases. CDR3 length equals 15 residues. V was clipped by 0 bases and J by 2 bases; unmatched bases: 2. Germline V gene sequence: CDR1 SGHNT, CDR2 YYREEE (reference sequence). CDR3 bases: TGTGCCAGCAGCTTGGCAGACAGGGGGAACTATGGCTACACCTTC. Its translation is CASSLADRGNYGYTF.

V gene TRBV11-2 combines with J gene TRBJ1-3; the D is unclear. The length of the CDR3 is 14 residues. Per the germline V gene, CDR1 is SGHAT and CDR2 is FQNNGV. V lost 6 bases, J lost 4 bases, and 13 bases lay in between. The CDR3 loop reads CASRKRVEGNTIYF. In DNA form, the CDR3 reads TGTGCCAGCAGGAAGAGGGTGGAAGGAAACACCATATATTTT.

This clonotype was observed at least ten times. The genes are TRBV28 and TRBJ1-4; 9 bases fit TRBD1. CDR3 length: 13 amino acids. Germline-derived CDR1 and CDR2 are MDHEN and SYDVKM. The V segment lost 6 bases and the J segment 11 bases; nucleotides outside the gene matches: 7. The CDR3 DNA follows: TGTGCCAGCAGACCCGACAGGGGGGGGAAACTGTTTTTT. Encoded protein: CASRPDRGGKLFF.

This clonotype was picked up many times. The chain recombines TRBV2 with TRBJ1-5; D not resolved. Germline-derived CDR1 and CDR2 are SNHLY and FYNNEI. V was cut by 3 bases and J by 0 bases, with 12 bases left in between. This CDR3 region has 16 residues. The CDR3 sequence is CASSDTPSYSNQPQHF. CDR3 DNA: TGTGCCAGCAGTGATACCCCCAGCTATAGCAATCAGCCCCAGCATTTT.

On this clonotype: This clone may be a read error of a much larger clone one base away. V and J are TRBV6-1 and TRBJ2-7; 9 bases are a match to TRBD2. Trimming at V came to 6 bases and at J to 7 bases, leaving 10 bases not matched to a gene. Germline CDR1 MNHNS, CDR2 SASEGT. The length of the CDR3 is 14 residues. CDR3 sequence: CASRRRGGDDEQYF. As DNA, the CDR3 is TGTGCCAGCAGACGGCGGGGGGGGGACGATGAGCAGTACTTC.

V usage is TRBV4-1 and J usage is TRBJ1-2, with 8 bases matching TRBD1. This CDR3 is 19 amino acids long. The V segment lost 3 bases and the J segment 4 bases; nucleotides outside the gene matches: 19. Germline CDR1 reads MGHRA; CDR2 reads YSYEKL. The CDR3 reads CASSHLMTGARGGLYGYTF. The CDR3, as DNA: TGCGCCAGCAGCCATTTAATGACAGGGGCGAGGGGGGGCCTCTATGGCTACACCTTC.

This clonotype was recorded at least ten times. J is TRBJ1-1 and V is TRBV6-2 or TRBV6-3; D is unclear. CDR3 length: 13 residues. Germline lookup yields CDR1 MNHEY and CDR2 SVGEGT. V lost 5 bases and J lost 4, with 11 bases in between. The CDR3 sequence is CASSAGRGTEAFF. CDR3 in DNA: TGTGCCAGCAGTGCAGGCCGGGGCACTGAAGCTTTCTTT.

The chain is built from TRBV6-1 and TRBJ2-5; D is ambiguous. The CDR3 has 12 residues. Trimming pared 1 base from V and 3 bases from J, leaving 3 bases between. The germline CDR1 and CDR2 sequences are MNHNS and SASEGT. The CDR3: CASSEVKETQYF. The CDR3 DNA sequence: TGTGCCAGCAGTGAAGTCAAAGAGACCCAGTACTTC.

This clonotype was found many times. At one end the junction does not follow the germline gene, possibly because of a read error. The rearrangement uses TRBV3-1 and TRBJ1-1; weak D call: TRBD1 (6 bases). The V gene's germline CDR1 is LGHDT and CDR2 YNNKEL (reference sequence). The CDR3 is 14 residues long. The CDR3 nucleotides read TGTGCCTGCAGCCAGGGGACCCAAAAGCCTGAAGCTTTCTTT. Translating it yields CACSQGTQKPEAFF. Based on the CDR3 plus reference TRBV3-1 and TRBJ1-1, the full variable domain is DTAVSQTPKYLVTQMGNDKSIKCEQNLGHDTMYWYKQDSKKFLKIMFSYNNKELIINETVPNRFSPKSPDKAHLNLHINSLELGDSAVYFCACSQGTQKPEAFFGQGTRLTVV.

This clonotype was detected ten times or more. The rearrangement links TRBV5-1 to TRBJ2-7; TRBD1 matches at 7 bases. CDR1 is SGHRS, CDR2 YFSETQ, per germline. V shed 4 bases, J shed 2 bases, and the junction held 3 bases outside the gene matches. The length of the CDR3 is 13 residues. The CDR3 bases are TGCGCCAGCAGCCTGGACAGGACCTACGAGCAGTACTTC. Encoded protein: CASSLDRTYEQYF. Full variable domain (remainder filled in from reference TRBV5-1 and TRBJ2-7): KAGVTQTPRYLIKTRGQQVTLSCSPISGHRSVSWYQQTPGQGLQFLFEYFSETQRNKGNFPGRFSGRQFSNSRSEMNVSTLELGDSALYLCASSLDRTYEQYFGPGTRLTVT.

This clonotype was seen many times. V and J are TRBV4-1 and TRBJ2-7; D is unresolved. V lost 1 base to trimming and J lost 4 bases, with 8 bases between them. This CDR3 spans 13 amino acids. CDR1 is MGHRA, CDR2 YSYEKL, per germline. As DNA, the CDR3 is TGCGCCAGCAGCCAAGGACTCGGGTACGAGCAGTACTTC. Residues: CASSQGLGYEQYF.

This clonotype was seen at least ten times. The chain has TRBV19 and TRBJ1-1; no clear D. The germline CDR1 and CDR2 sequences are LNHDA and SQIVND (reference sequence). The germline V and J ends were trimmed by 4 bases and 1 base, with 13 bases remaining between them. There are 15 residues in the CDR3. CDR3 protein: CASSKVGVTNTEAFF. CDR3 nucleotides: TGTGCCAGTAGTAAAGTCGGGGTGACGAACACTGAAGCTTTCTTT.

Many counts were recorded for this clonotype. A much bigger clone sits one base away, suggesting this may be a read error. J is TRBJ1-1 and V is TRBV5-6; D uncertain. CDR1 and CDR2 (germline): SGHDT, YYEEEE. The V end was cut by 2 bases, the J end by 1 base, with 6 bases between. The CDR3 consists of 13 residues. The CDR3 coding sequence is TGTGCCAGCAGCTTTCGGAGGAACACTGAAGCTTTCTTT. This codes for CASSFRRNTEAFF.

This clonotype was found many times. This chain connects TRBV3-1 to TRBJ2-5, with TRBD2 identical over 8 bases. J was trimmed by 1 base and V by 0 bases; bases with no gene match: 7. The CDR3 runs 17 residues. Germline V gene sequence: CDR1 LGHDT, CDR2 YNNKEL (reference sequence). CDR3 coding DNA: TGTGCCAGCAGCCAAGATCGGGGGGGGAGTTTCCAAGAGACCCAGTACTTC. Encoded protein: CASSQDRGGSFQETQYF.

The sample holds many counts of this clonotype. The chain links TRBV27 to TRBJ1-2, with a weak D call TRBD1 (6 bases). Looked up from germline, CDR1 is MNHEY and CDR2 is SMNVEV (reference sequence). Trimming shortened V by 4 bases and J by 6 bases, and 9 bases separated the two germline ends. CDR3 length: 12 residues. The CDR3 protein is CASSYKGDGYTF. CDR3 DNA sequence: TGTGCCAGCAGTTACAAGGGGGATGGCTACACCTTC.

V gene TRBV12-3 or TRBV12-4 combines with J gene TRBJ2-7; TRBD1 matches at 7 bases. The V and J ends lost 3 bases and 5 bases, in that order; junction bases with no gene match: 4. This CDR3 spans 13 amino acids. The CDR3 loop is CASSFGQEDEQYF. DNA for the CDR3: TGTGCCAGCAGTTTCGGACAGGAGGACGAGCAGTACTTC.

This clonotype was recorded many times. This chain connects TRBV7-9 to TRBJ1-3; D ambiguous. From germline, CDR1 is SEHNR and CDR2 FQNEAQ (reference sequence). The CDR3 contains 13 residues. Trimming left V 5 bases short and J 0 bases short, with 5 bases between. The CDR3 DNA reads TGTGCCAGCAGCCGCGCCTCTGGAAACACCATATATTTT. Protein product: CASSRASGNTIYF.

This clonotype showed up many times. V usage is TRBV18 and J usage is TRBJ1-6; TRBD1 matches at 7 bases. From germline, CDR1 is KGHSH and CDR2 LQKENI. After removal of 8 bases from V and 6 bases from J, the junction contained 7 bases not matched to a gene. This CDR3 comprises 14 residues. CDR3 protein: CASGMGDSNSPLHF. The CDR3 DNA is TGTGCCAGCGGGATGGGGGACAGTAATTCACCCCTCCACTTT.

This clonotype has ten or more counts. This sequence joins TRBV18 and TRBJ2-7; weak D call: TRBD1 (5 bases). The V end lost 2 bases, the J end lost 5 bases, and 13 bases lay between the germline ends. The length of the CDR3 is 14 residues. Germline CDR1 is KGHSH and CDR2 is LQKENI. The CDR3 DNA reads TGTGCCAGCTCACCAACGCAGGGCGGCCACGAGCAGTACTTC. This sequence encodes CASSPTQGGHEQYF.

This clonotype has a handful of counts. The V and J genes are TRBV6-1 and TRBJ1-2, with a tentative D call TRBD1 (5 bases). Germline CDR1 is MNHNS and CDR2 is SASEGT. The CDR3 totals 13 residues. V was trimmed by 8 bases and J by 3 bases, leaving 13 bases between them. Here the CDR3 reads CASARDSHYGYTF. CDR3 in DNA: TGTGCCAGCGCTAGGGACTCCCACTATGGCTACACCTTC.

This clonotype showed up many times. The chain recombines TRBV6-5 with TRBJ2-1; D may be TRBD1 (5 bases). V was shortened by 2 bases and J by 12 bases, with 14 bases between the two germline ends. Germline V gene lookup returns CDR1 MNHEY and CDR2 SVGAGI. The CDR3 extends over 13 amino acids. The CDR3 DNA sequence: TGTGCCAGCAGTTACGCCCTAGGGGTTTGGCAGTTCTTC. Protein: CASSYALGVWQFF.

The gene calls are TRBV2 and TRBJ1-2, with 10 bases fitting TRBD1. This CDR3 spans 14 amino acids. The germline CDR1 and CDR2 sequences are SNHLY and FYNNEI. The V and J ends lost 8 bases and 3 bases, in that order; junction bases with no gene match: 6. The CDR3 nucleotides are TGTGCCAGCCATGAGGACAGGGGGGACTATGGCTACACCTTC. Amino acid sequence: CASHEDRGDYGYTF.

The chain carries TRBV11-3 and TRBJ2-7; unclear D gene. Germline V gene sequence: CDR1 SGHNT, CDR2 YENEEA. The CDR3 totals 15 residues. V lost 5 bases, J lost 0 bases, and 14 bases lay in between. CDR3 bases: TGTGCCAGCAGCCTATACGGTCCGAGCTCCTACGAGCAGTACTTC. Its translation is CASSLYGPSSYEQYF.

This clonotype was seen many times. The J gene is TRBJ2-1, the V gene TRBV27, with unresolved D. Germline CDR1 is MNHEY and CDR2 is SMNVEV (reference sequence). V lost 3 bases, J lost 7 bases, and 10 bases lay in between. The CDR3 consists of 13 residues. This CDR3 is CASSLDSMNEQFF. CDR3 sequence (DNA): TGTGCCAGCAGTTTGGATAGTATGAATGAGCAGTTCTTC.

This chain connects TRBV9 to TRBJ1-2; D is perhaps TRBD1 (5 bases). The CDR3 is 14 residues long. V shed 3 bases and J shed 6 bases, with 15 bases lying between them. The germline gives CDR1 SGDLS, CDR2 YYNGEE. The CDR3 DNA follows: TGTGCCAGCAGCGCCGAGCGGGGGACCCATGGCTACACCTTC. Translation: CASSAERGTHGYTF.

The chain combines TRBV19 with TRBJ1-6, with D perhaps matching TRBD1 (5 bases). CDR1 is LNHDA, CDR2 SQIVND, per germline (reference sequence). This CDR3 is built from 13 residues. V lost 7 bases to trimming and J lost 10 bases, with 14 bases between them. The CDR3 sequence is CASNRAGGSPLHF. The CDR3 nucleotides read TGTGCCAGTAATAGGGCCGGGGGATCACCCCTCCACTTT.

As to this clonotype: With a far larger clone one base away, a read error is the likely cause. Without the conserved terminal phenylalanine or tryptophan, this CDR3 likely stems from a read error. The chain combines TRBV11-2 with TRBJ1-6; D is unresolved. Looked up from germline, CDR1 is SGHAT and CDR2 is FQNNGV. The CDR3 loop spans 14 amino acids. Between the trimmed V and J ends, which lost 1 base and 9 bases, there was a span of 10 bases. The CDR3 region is CASSLASESSPLHL. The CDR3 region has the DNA TGTGCCAGCAGCTTAGCGAGCGAGAGTTCACCCCTCCACCTT.

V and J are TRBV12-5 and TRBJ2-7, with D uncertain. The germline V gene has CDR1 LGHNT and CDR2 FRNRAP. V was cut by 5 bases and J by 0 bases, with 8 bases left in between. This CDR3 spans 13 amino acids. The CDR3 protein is CASGIESSYEQYF. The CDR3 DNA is TGTGCTAGTGGTATCGAGAGCTCCTACGAGCAGTACTTC.

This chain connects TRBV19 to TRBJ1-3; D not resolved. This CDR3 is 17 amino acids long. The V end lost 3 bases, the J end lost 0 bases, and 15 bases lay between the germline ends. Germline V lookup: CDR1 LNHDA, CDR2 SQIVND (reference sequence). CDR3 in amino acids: CASSMGNGLRSGNTIYF. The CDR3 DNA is TGTGCCAGTAGTATGGGAAACGGGCTACGCTCTGGAAACACCATATATTTT.

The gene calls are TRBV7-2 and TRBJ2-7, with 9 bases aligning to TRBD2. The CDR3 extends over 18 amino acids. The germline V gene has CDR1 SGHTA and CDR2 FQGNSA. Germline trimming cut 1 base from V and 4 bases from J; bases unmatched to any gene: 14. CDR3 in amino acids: CASSLVFVWAGGPYEQYF. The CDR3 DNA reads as TGTGCCAGCAGCTTAGTATTCGTCTGGGCGGGAGGGCCGTACGAGCAGTACTTC.

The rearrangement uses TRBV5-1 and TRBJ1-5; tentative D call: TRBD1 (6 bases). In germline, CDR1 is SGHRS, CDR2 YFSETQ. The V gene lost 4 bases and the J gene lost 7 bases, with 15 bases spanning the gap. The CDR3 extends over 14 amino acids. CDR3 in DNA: TGCGCCAGCAGCCGTACAGGGCAGGGACAGCCCCAGCATTTT. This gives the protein CASSRTGQGQPQHF.